Sequencing of this T cell receptor (beta chain) was carried out in a study of blood T cell repertoires in COVID-19. Study at large: The cDNA or gDNA used as material had been derived from T cells, B-cell-depleted T cells, or PBMCs.

As processed by the authors: Amplification of reference gene primers was used by the study to estimate nucleated cell counts. Method: immunoSEQ multiplex PCR; TCRdb's copy keeps in-frame clones and lacks some. Clone size and V and J calls were adopted from that table, with D and trimming inferred from the DNA. This sample carries under 250,000 clones, around 92% of them seen once, and the ten largest clones take about 1.3%. J was trimmed by 5 bases and V by 5 bases; bases with no gene match: 8. The CDR3 sequence is 15 residues long. The germline V gene encodes CDR1 SGHAT and CDR2 FQNNGV. The sequence came from a man aged 30 to 39 with acute or convalescent COVID-19. Specimen: peripheral blood. V gene TRBV11-2 combines with J gene TRBJ1-1; 10 nucleotides match TRBD1. The chain's CDR3 is CASSARDRGWTEAFF. The CDR3 DNA follows: TGTGCCAGCAGCGCCCGGGACAGGGGATGGACTGAAGCTTTCTTT.